This T cell receptor (beta chain) was sequenced during a study of identical twins. One entry per CDR3 protein results from TCRdb running MiXCR on the 5' RACE reads. In the table there are around 160,000 distinct CDR3 sequences, around 3.5% of which are singletons. V dropped 9 bases and J dropped 2; count of bases not matched to a gene: 4. This CDR3 spans 13 amino acids. The germline CDR1 and CDR2 sequences are SGHTA and FQGNSA. This clonotype was detected many times. Its antigen remains unknown. The study, taken as a whole, reports: The study reached conclusions through statistical analysis that was cross-sectional, not following the same donors.

The rearrangement links TRBV7-2 to TRBJ1-3, with TRBD1 matching over 7 bases. The sample consisted of memory T cells sorted from blood. The receptor's source is a man between 18 and 29 years old in good health. CDR3 sequence reads: CASSTGTGNTIYF. The CDR3 DNA reads TGTGCCAGTTCGACAGGGACTGGAAACACCATATATTTT.